The rows below give T cell receptor beta chains drawn from one sample of a study of cytomegalovirus exposure and HLA in healthy donors. Profiled with immunoSEQ multiplex PCR; TCRdb holds only in-frame clones, not every one. The data contain under 200,000 clones, roughly 82% of them seen just once; the ten biggest clones take up more than 0.45%. The specimen sequenced was PBMCs. These receptors were obtained from a woman aged 45-65 years in good health and CMV-seronegative. Both conserved end residues are part of each CDR3. Each record gives: V gene, J gene, D gene, clone size, CDR3 protein, CDR3 DNA. The D gene is left open where the match is weak. Only part of the rows carry a size: once, few, many, or a class if the clone is expanded.

TRBV2	TRBJ1-3	.	.	CASSEASVSSGNTIYF	TGTGCCAGCAGTGAAGCCTCCGTCTCCTCTGGAAACACCATATATTTT
TRBV18	TRBJ1-5	TRBD1	.	CASSTDRVGNQPQHF	TGTGCCAGCTCAACCGACAGGGTCGGAAATCAGCCCCAGCATTTT
TRBV10-3	TRBJ1-4	.	.	CAIAQGPGEKLFF	TGTGCCATCGCGCAGGGGCCCGGGGAAAAACTGTTTTTT
TRBV7-3	TRBJ2-1	TRBD1	.	CASSGTGINNEQFF	TGTGCCAGCAGCGGGACAGGGATAAACAATGAGCAGTTCTTC
TRBV2	TRBJ2-5	.	.	CASSQGLPGETQYF	TGTGCCAGCAGTCAGGGACTCCCGGGAGAGACCCAGTACTTC
TRBV6-1	TRBJ2-2	.	.	CASQQYLANTGELFF	TGTGCCAGCCAGCAGTATCTAGCGAACACCGGGGAGCTGTTTTTT
TRBV6-5	TRBJ1-1	.	.	CASRRGGKNTEAFF	TGTGCCAGCAGACGGGGAGGGAAGAACACTGAAGCTTTCTTT
TRBV5-4	TRBJ1-1	.	.	CASSPRAGLTEAFF	TGTGCCAGCAGCCCCAGGGCAGGGCTCACTGAAGCTTTCTTT
TRBV5-1	TRBJ2-7	TRBD1	.	CASSRGTGSGGEQYF	TGCGCCAGCAGCCGCGGGACAGGGAGCGGAGGCGAGCAGTACTTC
TRBV28	TRBJ2-7	.	few	CASSSGVVYEQYF	TGTGCCAGCAGTTCGGGAGTCGTCTACGAGCAGTACTTC
TRBV6-5	TRBJ2-2	.	.	CASSFGLGNTGELFF	TGTGCCAGCAGTTTCGGGTTGGGGAACACCGGGGAGCTGTTTTTT
TRBV2	TRBJ2-3	.	.	CASRQGQGDTQYF	TGTGCCAGCCGTCAGGGGCAAGGAGATACGCAGTATTTT
TRBV30	TRBJ1-5	.	few	CAFSGGADQPQHF	TGTGCCTTTAGCGGGGGGGCTGATCAGCCCCAGCATTTT
TRBV7-2	TRBJ2-6	TRBD1	.	CASSLRDRGASGANGLTF	TGTGCCAGCAGCTTAAGGGACAGGGGAGCCTCTGGGGCCAACGGCCTGACTTTC
TRBV4-1	TRBJ1-5	TRBD1	few	CASSPRTLAGGRSFNQPQHF	TGCGCCAGCAGTCCAAGGACTCTGGCAGGGGGACGGTCATTCAATCAGCCCCAGCATTTT
TRBV29-1	TRBJ1-1	.	.	CSVEGGRWFTEAFF	TGCAGCGTTGAGGGGGGTAGATGGTTCACTGAAGCTTTCTTT
TRBV7-9	TRBJ1-5	TRBD1	.	CSSSLVGQGMEQPQHF	TGTTCCAGCAGCTTAGTGGGACAGGGAATGGAACAGCCCCAGCATTTT
TRBV29-1	TRBJ1-1	.	.	CSVVPRQAVIMNTEAFF	TGCAGCGTTGTTCCCCGACAGGCTGTTATCATGAACACTGAAGCTTTCTTT
TRBV19	TRBJ2-1	TRBD1	.	CASSGQVFVYNEQFF	TGTGCCAGTAGCGGACAGGTCTTTGTGTACAATGAGCAGTTCTTC
TRBV7-9	TRBJ1-1	.	.	CASSIRSGISTMNTEAFF	TGTGCCAGCAGCATAAGAAGCGGGATAAGCACCATGAACACTGAAGCTTTCTTT
TRBV7-3	TRBJ2-1	TRBD1	.	CASSFIRQGEQFF	TGTGCCAGCAGCTTTATAAGACAGGGTGAGCAGTTCTTC
TRBV7-2	TRBJ2-1	.	.	CASSSHGGLYNEQFF	TGTGCCAGCAGCTCACACGGGGGGCTATACAATGAGCAGTTCTTC
TRBV6-1	TRBJ2-7	.	.	CASSEGSLATYEQYF	TGTGCCAGCAGTGAAGGCAGCTTAGCAACCTACGAGCAGTACTTC
TRBV5-1	TRBJ2-4	TRBD1	.	CASSPPGQGQGDIQYF	TGCGCCAGCAGCCCACCGGGACAGGGCCAGGGGGACATTCAGTACTTC
TRBV2	TRBJ2-5	TRBD2	.	CASRGRRVSGRAAETQYF	TGTGCCAGCAGAGGGCGGCGTGTCAGCGGGAGGGCCGCGGAGACCCAGTACTTC
TRBV4-3	TRBJ1-5	.	.	CASSQEQHLNPQHF	TGCGCCAGCAGCCAAGAACAGCATTTAAATCCCCAGCATTTT
TRBV4-3	TRBJ2-7	.	.	CASSQAPQGSLKEQYF	TGCGCCAGCAGCCAAGCTCCCCAAGGGAGCTTAAAAGAGCAGTACTTC
TRBV14	TRBJ2-7	.	.	CASSQDRGYFYEQYF	TGTGCCAGCAGCCAAGATCGCGGATACTTTTACGAGCAGTACTTC
TRBV10-1	TRBJ2-3	.	.	CASSDGRDTDTQYF	TGCGCCAGCAGTGATGGGCGGGACACAGATACGCAGTATTTT
TRBV18	TRBJ1-2	.	.	CASSPLTEYGYTF	TGTGCCAGCTCACCATTGACAGAGTATGGCTACACCTTC
TRBV19	TRBJ2-7	.	once	CASSISSNSYEQYF	TGTGCCAGTAGTATTAGCTCAAACTCCTACGAGCAGTACTTC
TRBV9	TRBJ2-2	.	.	CASSVGPPIAFLNTGELFF	TGTGCCAGCAGCGTAGGACCCCCCATAGCGTTCCTGAACACCGGGGAGCTGTTTTTT